The source of this T cell receptor (beta chain) is a study of naive and memory T cell subsets. Notes on the study in general: Especially in CD8 cells, naive repertoires contained a few larger clonotypes, possibly CD45RA-re-expressing memory cells. Diversity fell and Gini index rose from naive through CM, EM, EMRA.

CDR3 length equals 15 residues. CDR1 is SGHTA, CDR2 FQGNSA, per germline. V dropped 4 bases and J dropped 6 bases, with 16 bases sitting between them. An equimolar mix of two oligonucleotides served as the beta constant-region primer for TRBC1 and TRBC2. Nested alpha and beta constant-region primers with the SP2 primer drove four PCR rounds on ligated cDNA. TCRdb fed the UMI-ligation and nested PCR reads into MiXCR, producing one record per CDR3 protein. The data contain 130,000 to 150,000 distinct CDR3 sequences, approximately 24% of them singletons. Regarding this clonotype: What it binds is not known.

The chain employs TRBV7-2 and TRBJ2-1; D perhaps matches TRBD1 (5 bases). Sequencing used naive CD4+ T cells from blood. The receptor comes from a human donor in good health. The CDR3, as DNA: TGTGCCAGCAGCTCACGCAGGCAGGGCTTCAATGAGCAGTTCTTC. Protein product: CASSSRRQGFNEQFF.